The entry below describes one TCR beta chain. First-strand cDNA used TRAV- and TRBV-specific primers, covering alpha and beta chains. Amplification of TCRs used a constant-region primer and V-primer adapter for around 20 PCR cycles. The isolated mRNA underwent amplification through in vitro transcription. MiXCR, run by TCRdb on the reads, gives a single entry per CDR3 protein. The table records over 14,000 distinct CDR3 sequences, approximately 50% of them present only once. The presence of advanced solid tumors lacking tumor-infiltrating lymphocytes characterized eligible patients. The data originate from a study of low-dose radiotherapy and immunotherapy resistance in tumors. Across the study: Intravenous administration to patients comprised nivolumab at 240 mg every two weeks and ipilimumab at 1 mg/kg every six weeks.

The length of the CDR3 is 14 residues. CDR1 is SEHNR, CDR2 FQNEAQ, per germline (reference sequence). Between the trimmed V and J ends, which lost 3 bases and 7 bases, there was a span of 10 bases. This clonotype was sampled from a human donor with advanced metastatic prostate, ovarian, gallbladder or colorectal cancer (not recorded which). This table probably holds off-target reads from a library built for another chain. The chain has TRBV7-9 and TRBJ1-6, with D hard to call. Here the CDR3 reads CASSLEQYNSPLHF. The CDR3 DNA sequence: TGTGCCAGCAGCTTGGAACAGTACAATTCACCCCTCCACTTT. The full variable domain, in which reference TRBV7-9 and TRBJ1-6 provide the parts outside the CDR3, is DTGVSQNPRHKITKRGQNVTFRCDPISEHNRLYWYRQTLGQGPEFLTYFQNEAQLEKSRLLSDRFSAERPKGSFSTLEIQRTEQGDSAMYLCASSLEQYNSPLHFGNGTRLTVT.